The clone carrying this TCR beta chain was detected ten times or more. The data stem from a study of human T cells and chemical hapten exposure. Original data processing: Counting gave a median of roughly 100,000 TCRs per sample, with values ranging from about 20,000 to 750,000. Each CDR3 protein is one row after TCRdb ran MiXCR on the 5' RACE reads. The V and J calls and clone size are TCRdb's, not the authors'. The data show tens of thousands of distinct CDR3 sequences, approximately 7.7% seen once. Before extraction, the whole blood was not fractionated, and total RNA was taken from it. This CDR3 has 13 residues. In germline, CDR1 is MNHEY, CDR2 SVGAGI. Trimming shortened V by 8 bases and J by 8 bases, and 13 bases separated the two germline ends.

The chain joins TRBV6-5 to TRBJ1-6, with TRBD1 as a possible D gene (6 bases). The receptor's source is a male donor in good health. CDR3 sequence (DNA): TGTGCCAGCGGAGAAGGGGGAGATTCACCCCTCCACTTT. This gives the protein CASGEGGDSPLHF.